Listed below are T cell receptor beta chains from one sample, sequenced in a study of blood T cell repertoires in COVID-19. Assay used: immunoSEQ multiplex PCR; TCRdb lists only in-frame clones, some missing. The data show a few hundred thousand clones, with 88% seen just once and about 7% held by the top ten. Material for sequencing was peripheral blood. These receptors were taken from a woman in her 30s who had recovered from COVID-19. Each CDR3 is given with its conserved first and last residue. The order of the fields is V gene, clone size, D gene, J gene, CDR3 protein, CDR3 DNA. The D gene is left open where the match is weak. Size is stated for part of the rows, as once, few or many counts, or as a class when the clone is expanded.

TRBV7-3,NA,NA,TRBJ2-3,CASSEDRGAIDTQYF,TGTGCCAGCAGTGAGGACCGGGGGGCTATAGATACGCAGTATTTT
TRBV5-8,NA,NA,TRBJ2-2,CASSLRRGANTGELFF,TGTGCCAGCAGCTTACGCAGGGGTGCGAACACCGGGGAGCTGTTTTTT
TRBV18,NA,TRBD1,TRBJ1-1,CASSQFRDRDNTEAFF,TGTGCCAGCTCACAATTCCGGGACAGGGATAACACTGAAGCTTTCTTT
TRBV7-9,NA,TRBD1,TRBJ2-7,CASGGTGTGDYEQYF,TGTGCCAGCGGGGGTACCGGGACAGGGGACTACGAGCAGTACTTC
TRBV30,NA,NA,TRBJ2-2,CAWRLLATNTGELFF,TGTGCCTGGAGACTTCTAGCGACGAACACCGGGGAGCTGTTTTTT
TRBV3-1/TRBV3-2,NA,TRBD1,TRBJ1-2,CASSQRGQDYGYTF,TGTGCCAGCAGCCAGCGGGGACAGGACTATGGCTACACCTTC
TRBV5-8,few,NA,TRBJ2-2,CASSFLRLTGELFF,TGTGCCAGCAGCTTCCTCAGGCTCACCGGGGAGCTGTTTTTT
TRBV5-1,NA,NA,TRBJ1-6,CASSAEGYNSPLHF,TGCGCCAGCAGTGCAGAGGGATATAATTCACCCCTCCACTTT
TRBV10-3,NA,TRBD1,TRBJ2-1,CAIGDDRGHEQFF,TGTGCCATCGGGGATGACAGGGGTCATGAGCAGTTCTTC
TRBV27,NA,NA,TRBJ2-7,CASTQFGTTGTYEQYF,TGTGCCAGCACTCAGTTTGGGACAACCGGAACCTACGAGCAGTACTTC
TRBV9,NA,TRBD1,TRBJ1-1,CASSGDRGEAFF,TGTGCCAGCAGCGGTGACAGGGGCGAAGCTTTCTTT
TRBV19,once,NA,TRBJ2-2,CASLARETGELFF,TGTGCCAGTCTTGCTCGGGAAACCGGGGAGCTGTTTTTT
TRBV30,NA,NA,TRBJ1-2,CAWSGRDGYTF,TGTGCCTGGAGTGGGAGGGACGGCTACACCTTC
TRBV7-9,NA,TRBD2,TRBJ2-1,CASSLALAGGSAYNEQFF,TGTGCCAGCAGCTTAGCTCTAGCGGGGGGGTCCGCCTACAATGAGCAGTTCTTC
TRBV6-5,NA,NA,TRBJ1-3,CASSPNSGNTIYF,TGTGCCAGCAGCCCAAACTCTGGAAACACCATATATTTT
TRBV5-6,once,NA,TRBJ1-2,CASSLKAGSPYGYTF,TGTGCCAGCAGCTTGAAGGCAGGCTCTCCGTATGGCTACACCTTC
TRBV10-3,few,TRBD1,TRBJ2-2,CAISRDSANTGELFF,TGTGCCATCAGTCGGGACAGCGCGAACACCGGGGAGCTGTTTTTT
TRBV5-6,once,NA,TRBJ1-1,CASSREGSEAFF,TGTGCCAGCAGCCGGGAGGGTTCCGAAGCTTTCTTT
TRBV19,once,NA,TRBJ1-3,CASRGRGGPPSGNTIYF,TGTGCCAGTAGGGGCCGGGGAGGGCCTCCCTCTGGAAACACCATATATTTT
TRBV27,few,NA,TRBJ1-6,CASSLSPRGSVYNSPLHF,TGTGCCAGCAGTTTATCTCCCAGGGGCTCGGTGTATAATTCACCCCTCCACTTT
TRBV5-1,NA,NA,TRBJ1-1,CASSLGRDTNTEAFF,TGCGCCAGCAGCTTGGGTAGGGACACCAACACTGAAGCTTTCTTT
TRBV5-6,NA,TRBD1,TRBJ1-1,CASSPWTGSNTEAFF,TGTGCCAGCAGCCCTTGGACAGGCTCGAACACTGAAGCTTTCTTT
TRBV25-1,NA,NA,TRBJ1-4,CASSESGHPGEKLFF,TGTGCCAGCAGTGAATCGGGACACCCGGGTGAAAAACTGTTTTTT
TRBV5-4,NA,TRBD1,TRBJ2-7,CASRLRQGAVYEQYF,TGTGCCAGCAGGCTTAGACAGGGGGCAGTCTACGAGCAGTACTTC
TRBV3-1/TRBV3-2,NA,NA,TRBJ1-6,CASSHLFRRTGSPLHF,TGTGCCAGCAGCCATCTGTTCAGGAGGACGGGATCACCCCTCCACTTT
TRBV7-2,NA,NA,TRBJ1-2,CASSLGRGASPYGYTF,TGTGCCAGCAGCTTAGGTCGGGGGGCGTCCCCCTATGGCTACACCTTC
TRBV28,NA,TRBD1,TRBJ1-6,CASSSRDRGLSPLHF,TGTGCCAGCAGTTCGAGGGACAGGGGTCTTTCACCCCTCCACTTT
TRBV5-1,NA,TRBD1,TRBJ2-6,CASSAGTGGTNVLTF,TGCGCCAGCAGTGCCGGGACAGGGGGAACCAACGTCCTGACTTTC
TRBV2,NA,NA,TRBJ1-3,CASSERGRGVGNTIYF,TGTGCCAGCAGTGAGCGAGGGAGGGGCGTTGGAAACACCATATATTTT
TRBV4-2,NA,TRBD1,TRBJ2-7,CASSQDAGQGYEQYF,TGTGCCAGCAGCCAAGACGCGGGACAGGGCTACGAGCAGTACTTC
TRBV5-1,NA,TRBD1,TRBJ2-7,CASSQGAYEQYF,TGCGCCAGCAGCCAGGGGGCCTACGAGCAGTACTTC
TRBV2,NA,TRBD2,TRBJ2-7,CASRGPLAGHNEQYF,TGTGCCAGCAGGGGCCCTCTAGCGGGGCATAACGAGCAGTACTTC